These 10 T cell receptor beta chains share one sample of origin, sequenced in a study of blood T cells in healthy people across ages. The authors ran a second PCR of about 6 to 11 cycles using a sample-barcoded 5' primer and a J-beta primer mix. TCRdb fed the 5' RACE reads into MiXCR, producing one record per CDR3 protein. The table has approximately 700,000 distinct CDR3 sequences, roughly 32% seen once; the top ten hold 15%. The sample was blood. The origin of the receptors is a woman older than 75 in good health.

This clonotype was counted many times. The rearrangement uses TRBV20-1 and TRBJ2-1, with 9 bases identical to TRBD1. After removal of 4 bases from V and 7 bases from J, the junction contained 14 bases not matched to a gene. Germline CDR1 reads DFQATT; CDR2 reads SNEGSKA (reference sequence). The CDR3 spans 16 residues. DNA of the CDR3: TGCAGTGCTAACCCCCACCGGGACAGGGTTGTAAATGAGCAGTTCTTC. Its protein product is CSANPHRDRVVNEQFF.

This chain connects TRBV28 to TRBJ2-2; tentatively, D is TRBD1 (5 bases). The CDR3 contains 12 residues. V shed 4 bases and J shed 8 bases, with 8 bases lying between them. The germline gives CDR1 MDHEN, CDR2 SYDVKM. The chain's CDR3 is CASSSNRGELFF. For the CDR3, the DNA is TGTGCCAGCAGTTCAAACAGGGGGGAGCTGTTTTTT.

Of note for this clonotype: A much larger clonotype is one base distant, so this may be a read error. The V gene is TRBV4-1, the J gene TRBJ2-7, with D tentatively TRBD2 (5 bases). This CDR3 is 17 amino acids long. V was clipped by 2 bases and J by 2 bases, with 19 bases between them. CDR1 is MGHRA, CDR2 YSYEKL, per germline. This CDR3 reads CASSQTPGNVGAYEQYF. In DNA form, the CDR3 reads TGCGCCAGCAGCCAAACCCCCGGGAATGTGGGAGCCTACGAGCAGTACTTC.

Worth noting for this clonotype: This may be a read error: a much more frequent sequence differs by one nucleotide. J is TRBJ1-4 and V is TRBV7-2; 9 nucleotides line up with TRBD1. The germline V gene has CDR1 SGHTA and CDR2 FQGNSA. Trimming cost V 5 bases and J 3 bases; bases outside gene matches: 16. The CDR3 has 19 residues. CDR3 region: CASSSGQGLGGASNEKLFF. For the CDR3, the DNA is TGTGCCAGCAGCAGTGGACAGGGGTTGGGAGGAGCGTCTAATGAAAAACTGTTTTTT. Based on the CDR3 plus reference TRBV7-2 and TRBJ1-4, the full variable domain is GAGVSQSPSNKVTEKGKDVELRCDPISGHTALYWYRQSLGQGLEFLIYFQGNSAPDKSGLPSDRFSAERTGGSVSTLTIQRTQQEDSAVYLCASSSGQGLGGASNEKLFFGSGTQLSVL.

Worth noting for this clonotype: This may come from a read error, since a much larger clone is one base off. The conserved phenylalanine or tryptophan is not found at the CDR3 terminus, so this likely reflects a read error. This rearrangement joins TRBV6-5 to TRBJ1-6; D might be TRBD1 (5 bases). V dropped 2 bases and J dropped 10 bases, with 18 bases sitting between them. The germline V gene encodes CDR1 MNHEY and CDR2 SVGAGI. The length of the CDR3 is 16 residues. DNA of the CDR3: TGTGCCAGCAGTTACGAGATTCCGACAGTGTTCTCACCCCTCCACCTT. Encoded protein: CASSYEIPTVFSPLHL.

The chain employs TRBV30 and TRBJ2-1; D unresolved. This CDR3 has 13 amino acids. V was cut by 1 base and J by 10 bases, with 14 bases left in between. Germline-derived CDR1 and CDR2 are GTSNPN and SVGIG (reference sequence). In DNA, the CDR3 is TGTGCCTGGAGTGCTGGCGGTGTAGGGGAGCAGTTCTTC. This encodes CAWSAGGVGEQFF.

This clonotype was seen at least ten times. This clone may be a read error of a much larger clone one base away. The V gene is TRBV7-2, the J gene TRBJ2-6; D remains unclear. The germline V and J ends were trimmed by 4 bases and 2 bases, with 6 bases remaining between them. Germline CDR1 and CDR2: SGHTA and FQGNSA. The CDR3 covers 14 residues. The CDR3 here is CASSCTTGANVLTF. In DNA, the CDR3 is TGTGCCAGCAGCTGCACAACTGGGGCCAACGTCCTGACTTTC.

V usage is TRBV4-3 and J usage is TRBJ1-1, with D perhaps matching TRBD1 (5 bases). V lost 2 bases and J 5 bases, leaving 15 bases between the germline ends. CDR3 size: 15 residues. Germline V gene sequence: CDR1 LGHNA, CDR2 YSLEER. The CDR3 DNA reads as TGCGCCAGCAGCCAACGCACGAGGGGTGGAACTGAAGCTTTCTTT. This gives the protein CASSQRTRGGTEAFF.

There are many counts of this clonotype. The chain employs TRBV5-5 and TRBJ1-1, with D possibly TRBD1 on 6 matching bases. The CDR3 contains 14 residues. Trimming pared 0 bases from V and 2 bases from J, leaving 8 bases between. The germline CDR1 and CDR2 sequences are SGHKS and YYEKEE (reference sequence). As DNA, the CDR3 is TGTGCCAGCAGCTTGGACAGGGCCAACACTGAAGCTTTCTTT. It yields the protein CASSLDRANTEAFF.

Regarding this clonotype: A read error may account for a junction end that differs from germline. The genes are TRBV19 and TRBJ2-1; 7 bases fit TRBD2. The CDR3 runs to 13 residues. The germline V gene encodes CDR1 LNHDA and CDR2 SQIVND (reference sequence). The chain's CDR3 is CAGSRGAYNEQFF. The CDR3 bases are TGTGCCGGTAGCCGGGGGGCCTACAATGAGCAGTTCTTC.